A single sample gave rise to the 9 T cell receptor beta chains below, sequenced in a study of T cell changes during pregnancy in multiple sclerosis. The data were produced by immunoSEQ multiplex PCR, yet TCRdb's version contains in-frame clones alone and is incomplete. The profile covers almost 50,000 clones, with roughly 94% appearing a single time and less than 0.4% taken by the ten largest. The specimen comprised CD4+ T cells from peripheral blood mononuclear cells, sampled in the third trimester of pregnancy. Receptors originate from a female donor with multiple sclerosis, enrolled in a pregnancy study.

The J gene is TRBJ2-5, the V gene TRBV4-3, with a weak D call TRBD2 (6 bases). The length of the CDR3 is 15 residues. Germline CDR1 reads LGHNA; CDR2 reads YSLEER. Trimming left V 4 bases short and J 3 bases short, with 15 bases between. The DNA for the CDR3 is TGCGCCAGCAGCCGACAAGGAGGGCACAAAGAGACCCAGTACTTC. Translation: CASSRQGGHKETQYF.

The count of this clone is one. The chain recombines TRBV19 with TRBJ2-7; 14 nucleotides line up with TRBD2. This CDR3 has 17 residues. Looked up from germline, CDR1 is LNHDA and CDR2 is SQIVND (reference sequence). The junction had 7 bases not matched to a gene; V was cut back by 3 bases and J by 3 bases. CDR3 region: CASSISGTSGSVYEQYF. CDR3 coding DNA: TGTGCCAGTAGTATCTCCGGGACTAGCGGGAGTGTCTACGAGCAGTACTTC.

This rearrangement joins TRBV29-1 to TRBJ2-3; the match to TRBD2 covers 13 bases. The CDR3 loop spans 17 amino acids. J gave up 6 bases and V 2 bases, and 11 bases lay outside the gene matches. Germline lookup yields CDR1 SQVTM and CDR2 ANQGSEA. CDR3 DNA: TGCAGCGTTGAACCCGATCGGACTAGCGGGAGCCGGGATACGCAGTATTTT. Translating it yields CSVEPDRTSGSRDTQYF.

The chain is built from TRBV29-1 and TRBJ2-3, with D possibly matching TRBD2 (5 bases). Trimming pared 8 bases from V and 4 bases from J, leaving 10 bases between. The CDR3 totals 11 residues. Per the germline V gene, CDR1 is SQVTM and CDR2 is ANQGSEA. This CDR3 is CSSGSADTQYF. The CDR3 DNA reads TGCAGCTCGGGAAGTGCAGATACGCAGTATTTT.

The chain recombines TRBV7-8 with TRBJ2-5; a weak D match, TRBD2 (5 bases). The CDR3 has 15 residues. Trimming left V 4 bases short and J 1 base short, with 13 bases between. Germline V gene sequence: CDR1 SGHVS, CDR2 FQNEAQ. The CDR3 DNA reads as TGTGCCAGCAGCTCCCGGACGGGATTCCAAGAGACCCAGTACTTC. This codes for CASSSRTGFQETQYF.

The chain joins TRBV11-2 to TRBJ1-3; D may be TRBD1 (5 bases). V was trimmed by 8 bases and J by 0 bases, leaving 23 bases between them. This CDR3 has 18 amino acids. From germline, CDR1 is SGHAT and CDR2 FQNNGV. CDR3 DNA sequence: TGTGCCAGCTCTTCGTCCCGTAGAGGCAGGGACTCTGGAAACACCATATATTTT. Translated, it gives CASSSSRRGRDSGNTIYF.

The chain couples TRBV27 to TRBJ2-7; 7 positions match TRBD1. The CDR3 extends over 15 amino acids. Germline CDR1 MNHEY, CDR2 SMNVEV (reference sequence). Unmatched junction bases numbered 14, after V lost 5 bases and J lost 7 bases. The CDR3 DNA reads TGTGCCAGCAGTCTCCGACAGGGCCGAGTATGGGAGCAGTACTTC. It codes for CASSLRQGRVWEQYF.

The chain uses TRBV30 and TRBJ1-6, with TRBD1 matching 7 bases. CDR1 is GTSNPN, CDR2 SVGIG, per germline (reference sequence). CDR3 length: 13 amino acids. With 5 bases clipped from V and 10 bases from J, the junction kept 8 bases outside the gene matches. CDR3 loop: CAWSDRVESPLHF. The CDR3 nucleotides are TGTGCCTGGTCTGACAGGGTAGAGTCACCCCTCCACTTT.

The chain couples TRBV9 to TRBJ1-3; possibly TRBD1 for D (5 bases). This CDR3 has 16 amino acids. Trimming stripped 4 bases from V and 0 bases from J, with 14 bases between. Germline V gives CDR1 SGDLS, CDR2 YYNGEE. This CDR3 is CASSISGLRSGNTIYF. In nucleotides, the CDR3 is TGTGCCAGCAGCATCTCGGGACTCCGCTCTGGAAACACCATATATTTT. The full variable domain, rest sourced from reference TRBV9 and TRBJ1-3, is DSGVTQTPKHLITATGQRVTLRCSPRSGDLSVYWYQQSLDQGLQFLIQYYNGEERAKGNILERFSAQQFPDLHSELNLSSLELGDSALYFCASSISGLRSGNTIYFGEGSWLTVV.